The present T cell receptor (beta chain) was sequenced within a study of human T cells and chemical hapten exposure. This clonotype was counted once. MiXCR was run by TCRdb on the RACE reads, yielding one entry per CDR3 protein. The repertoire holds roughly 190,000 distinct CDR3 sequences, with under 25% as singletons. Germline CDR1 and CDR2: MNHNY and SVGAGI (reference sequence). The CDR3 spans 14 residues. The germline V and J ends were trimmed by 7 bases and 7 bases, with 17 bases remaining between them. Time point here: patch test 1, 2 weeks after DPC sensitization. Treatment in this sample: therapeutic diphenylcyclopropenone sensitization with weekly scalp DPC.

The chain joins TRBV6-6 to TRBJ2-4; TRBD2 is a possible D gene (5 bases). The sample here was whole blood, taken in connection with sensitization to the hapten diphenylcyclopropenone (DPC). This receptor was identified in a woman aged 45-65 years with alopecia areata. Some clones in this sample may be carry-over from other donors' samples. CDR3 coding DNA: TGTGCCAGCACCCTAGACTACCCTTCGAACATTCAGTACTTC. This gives the protein CASTLDYPSNIQYF.